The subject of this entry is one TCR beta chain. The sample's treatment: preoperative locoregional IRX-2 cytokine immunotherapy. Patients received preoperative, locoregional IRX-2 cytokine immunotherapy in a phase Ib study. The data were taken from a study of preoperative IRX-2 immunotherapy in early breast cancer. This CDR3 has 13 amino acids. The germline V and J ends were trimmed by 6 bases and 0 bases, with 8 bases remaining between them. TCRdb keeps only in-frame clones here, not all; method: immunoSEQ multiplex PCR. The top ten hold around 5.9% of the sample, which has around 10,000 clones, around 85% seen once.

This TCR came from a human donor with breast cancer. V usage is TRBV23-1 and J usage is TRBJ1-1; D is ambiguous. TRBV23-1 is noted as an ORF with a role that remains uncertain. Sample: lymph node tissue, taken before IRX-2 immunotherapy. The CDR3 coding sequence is TGCGCCAGCAGCTTGGGTCTGAACACTGAAGCTTTCTTT. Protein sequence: CASSLGLNTEAFF.